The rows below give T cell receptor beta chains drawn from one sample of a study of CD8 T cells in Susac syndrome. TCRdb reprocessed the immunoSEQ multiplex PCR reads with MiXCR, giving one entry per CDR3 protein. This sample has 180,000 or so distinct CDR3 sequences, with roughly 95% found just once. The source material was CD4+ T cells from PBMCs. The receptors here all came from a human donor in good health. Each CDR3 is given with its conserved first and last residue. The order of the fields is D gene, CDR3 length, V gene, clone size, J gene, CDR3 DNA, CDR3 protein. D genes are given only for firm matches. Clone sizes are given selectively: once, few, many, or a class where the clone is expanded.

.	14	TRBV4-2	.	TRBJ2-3	TGTGCCAGCAGCCGGACCGGGAGCACAGATACGCAGTATTTT	CASSRTGSTDTQYF
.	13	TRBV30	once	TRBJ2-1	TGTGCCTGGAGTGTAACAAGCTGGCGTGAGCAGTTCTTC	CAWSVTSWREQFF
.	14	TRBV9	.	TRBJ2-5	TGTGCCAGCAGCGTAGAACGGGGGCGGGAGACCCAGTACTTC	CASSVERGRETQYF
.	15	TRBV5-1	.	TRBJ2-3	TGCGCCAGCAGCTTTGACAGTTCTAGCACAGATACGCAGTATTTT	CASSFDSSSTDTQYF
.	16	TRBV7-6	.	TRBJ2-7	TGTGCCAGCAGCTTAGTTCCGGGGCCCAATCCCACGGAGCAGTACTTC	CASSLVPGPNPTEQYF
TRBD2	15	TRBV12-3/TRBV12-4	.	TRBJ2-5	TGTGCCAGCAGCACACTAGCGGGAGACGAAGAGACCCAGTACTTC	CASSTLAGDEETQYF
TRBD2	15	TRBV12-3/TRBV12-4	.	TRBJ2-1	TGTGCCAGCAGTTCTCGGACTAGCGGGAGATTGGAGCAGTTCTTC	CASSSRTSGRLEQFF
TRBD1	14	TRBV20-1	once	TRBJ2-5	TGCAGTGCGCCGACAGGGGTCCAGCGAGAGACCCAGTACTTC	CSAPTGVQRETQYF
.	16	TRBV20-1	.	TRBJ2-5	TGCAGTGCTAGATCCCCCACTCCGGGTTTAGCGGAGACCCAGTACTTC	CSARSPTPGLAETQYF
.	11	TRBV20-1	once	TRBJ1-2	TGCAGTGCCTCGAGGGGTCACGGCTACACCTTC	CSASRGHGYTF
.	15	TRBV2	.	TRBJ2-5	TGTGCCAGCAGTGAGGTCGTGGCACTCCAAGAGACCCAGTACTTC	CASSEVVALQETQYF
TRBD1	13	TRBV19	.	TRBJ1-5	TGTGCCAGTAGTCCTGACAGGGCTGAGCCCCAGCATTTT	CASSPDRAEPQHF
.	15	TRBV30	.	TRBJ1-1	TGTGCCTGGAGTGGACTCTGGGCGATGAACACTGAAGCTTTCTTT	CAWSGLWAMNTEAFF
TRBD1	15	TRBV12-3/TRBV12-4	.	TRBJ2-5	TGTGCCAGCAGTTCAAGCCGGACAGGGCAAGAGACCCAGTACTTC	CASSSSRTGQETQYF
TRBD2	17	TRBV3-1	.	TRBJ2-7	TGTGCCAGCAGCCAGGGACTAGCGGGAGGGGCCGTTTACGAGCAGTACTTC	CASSQGLAGGAVYEQYF
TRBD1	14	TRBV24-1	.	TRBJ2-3	TGTGCCACCACCGACAGGGGGCAGGGAGATACGCAGTATTTT	CATTDRGQGDTQYF
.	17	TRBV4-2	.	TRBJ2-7	TGTGCCAGCAGCCAAGATGCGTCTAGCGCCACCTCCTACGAGCAGTACTTC	CASSQDASSATSYEQYF
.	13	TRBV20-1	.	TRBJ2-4	TGCAGTGCTAGACGCACAGGGGGGGACATTCAGTACTTC	CSARRTGGDIQYF
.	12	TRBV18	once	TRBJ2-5	TGTGCCAGCTCACAAATTCAAGAGACCCAGTACTTC	CASSQIQETQYF
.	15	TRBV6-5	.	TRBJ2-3	TGTGCCAGCAGTTACGGGGCGGATCACACAGATACGCAGTATTTT	CASSYGADHTDTQYF
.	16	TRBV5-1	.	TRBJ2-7	TGCGCCAGCAGCTTGGCAGGCGGAGGGGGGTTGGACGAGCAGTACTTC	CASSLAGGGGLDEQYF
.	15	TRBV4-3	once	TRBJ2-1	TGCGCCAGCAGCCCATCGCCCCCAGGGTACAATGAGCAGTTCTTC	CASSPSPPGYNEQFF
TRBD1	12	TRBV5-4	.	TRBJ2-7	TGTGCCAGCAGCGGGAGACAGGGAAGGCAGTACTTC	CASSGRQGRQYF
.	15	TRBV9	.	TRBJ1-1	TGTGCCAGCAGCGTAGGGGGCAGGGTGGGCACTGAAGCTTTCTTT	CASSVGGRVGTEAFF
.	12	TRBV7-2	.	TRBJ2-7	TGTGCCAGTACCCCCGCCTGGGGGGAGCAGTACTTC	CASTPAWGEQYF
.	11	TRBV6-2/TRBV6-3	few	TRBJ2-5	TGTGCCAGCAGTTTGGCTGGGACCCAGTACTTC	CASSLAGTQYF
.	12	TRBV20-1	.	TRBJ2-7	TGCAGTGCTTTGAGGGCGGCCTACGAGCAGTACTTC	CSALRAAYEQYF
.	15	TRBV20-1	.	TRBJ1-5	TGCAGTGCTAGAGACAGGAGGAGAAAGGATCAGCCCCAGCATTTT	CSARDRRRKDQPQHF
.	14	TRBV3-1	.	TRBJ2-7	TGTGCCAGCAGCCACTCAAGATCGGGATACGAGCAGTACTTC	CASSHSRSGYEQYF
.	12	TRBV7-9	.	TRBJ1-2	TGTGCCAGCAGCTCTACAGGGATGGGGTCCACCTTC	CASSSTGMGSTF
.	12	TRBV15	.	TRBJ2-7	TGTGCCACCAGCAGAGGGTTGGGTCTTCAGTACTTC	CATSRGLGLQYF